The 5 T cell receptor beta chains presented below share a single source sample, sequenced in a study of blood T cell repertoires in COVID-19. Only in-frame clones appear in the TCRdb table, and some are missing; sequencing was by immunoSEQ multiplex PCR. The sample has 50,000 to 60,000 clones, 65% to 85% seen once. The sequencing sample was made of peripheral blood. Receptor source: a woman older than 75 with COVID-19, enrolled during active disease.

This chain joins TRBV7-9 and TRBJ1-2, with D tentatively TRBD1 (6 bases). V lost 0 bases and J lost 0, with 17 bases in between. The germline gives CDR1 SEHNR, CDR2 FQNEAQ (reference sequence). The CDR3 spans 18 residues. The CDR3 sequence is CASSLAITGLHSNYGYTF. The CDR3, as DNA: TGTGCCAGCAGCTTAGCTATAACAGGGTTACATTCTAACTATGGCTACACCTTC.

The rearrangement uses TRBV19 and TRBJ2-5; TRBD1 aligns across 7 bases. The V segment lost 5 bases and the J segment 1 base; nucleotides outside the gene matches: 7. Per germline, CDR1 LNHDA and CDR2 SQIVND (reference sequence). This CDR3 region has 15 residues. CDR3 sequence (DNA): TGTGCCAGTAGTTCGACAGGGCTTCGCCAAGAGACCCAGTACTTC. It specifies CASSSTGLRQETQYF.

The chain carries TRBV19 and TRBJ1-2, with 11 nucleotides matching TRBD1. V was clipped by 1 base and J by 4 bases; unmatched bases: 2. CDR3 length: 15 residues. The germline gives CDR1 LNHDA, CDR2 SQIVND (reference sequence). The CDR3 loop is CASSIGTGGSYGYTF. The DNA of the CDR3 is TGTGCCAGTAGTATAGGGACAGGGGGCAGCTATGGCTACACCTTC. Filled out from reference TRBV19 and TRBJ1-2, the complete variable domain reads DGGITQSPKYLFRKEGQNVTLSCEQNLNHDAMYWYRQDPGQGLRLIYYSQIVNDFQKGDIAEGYSVSREKKESFPLTVTSAQKNPTAFYLCASSIGTGGSYGYTFGSGTRLTVV.

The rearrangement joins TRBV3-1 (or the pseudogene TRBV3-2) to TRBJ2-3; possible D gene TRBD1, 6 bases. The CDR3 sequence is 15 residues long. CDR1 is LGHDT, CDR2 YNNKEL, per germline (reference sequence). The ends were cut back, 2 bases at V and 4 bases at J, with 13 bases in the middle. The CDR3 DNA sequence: TGTGCCAGCAGCCAAAAGGGGGTGGGAGCAGATACGCAGTATTTT. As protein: CASSQKGVGADTQYF.

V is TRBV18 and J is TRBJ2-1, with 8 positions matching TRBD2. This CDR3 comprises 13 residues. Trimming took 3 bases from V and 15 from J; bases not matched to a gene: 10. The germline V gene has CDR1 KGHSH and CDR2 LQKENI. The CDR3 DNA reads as TGTGCCAGCTCACCGACAGCGGGAGTGTTTTGGTTCTTC. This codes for CASSPTAGVFWFF.